One T cell receptor beta chain is described in this entry. Its antigen has not been determined. The record has no base qualities; no much larger clone is one base away. The sample belongs to a study of graft-versus-host responses after intestinal transplantation (TCRdb year 2021). Some background on the complete study: Multivisceral, liver-intestinal, or isolated intestinal transplants were received by the recipients. All recipients received anti-thymocyte globulin induction followed by maintenance tacrolimus and steroids for 3 to 4 years. After intestinal transplantation, graft-versus-host and host-versus-graft alloreactive T cell clones were followed in the graft, circulation and bone marrow using bulk TCR-beta CDR3 sequencing. To identify alloreactive clones, pre-transplant mixed lymphocyte reaction products were sequenced and then compared with unstimulated pre-transplant donor and recipient T cells. Of the approximately 24 intestinal transplant recipients enrolled in the cohort, one of whom was a retransplant, 3 patients without pretransplant specimens were excluded. Donor T cell macrochimerism was defined as a peak of at least 4% donor T cells among recipient peripheral blood mononuclear cells. Instead of going to the commercial service, samples from a few later patients were sequenced in-house on an Illumina MiSeq and processed with MiXCR. Overall study results and their limits: GvH clones turned up in recipient bone marrow, with some appearing earlier in ileal mucosa or blood, a pattern consistent with an intestinal mucosal origin. Early after transplant, peak levels of circulating GvH clones were associated with declines in HvG clones. In the allografts of patients with donor T cell macrochimerism, GvH to HvG T cell clonal ratios were high. The conclusions were limited by the relatively low number and heterogeneity of the intestinal transplant patients.

According to the study, the label for this sample's time point signals: cells obtained before transplantation from donor or recipient. CD3+CD4+ and CD3+CD8+ populations were FACS-sorted from unstimulated pre-transplant donor and recipient cells taken from spleen or lymph nodes. V drops 5 bases and J drops 0 bases, leaving 8 bases in between. The CDR3 has 14 amino acids, counting the end cysteine and phenylalanine. Only the CDR3 DNA is retained, 42 bases long and in frame from the first base. Looking up the germline V gene yields CDR1 SGHRS and CDR2 YFSETQ. The library was generated by the immunoSEQ multiplex PCR assay. For most patients, genomic DNA was isolated using the Qiagen DNeasy Blood and Tissue Kit and was shipped frozen to Adaptive Biotechnologies for TCR sequencing. For most patients, genomic DNA was subjected to high-throughput TCR-beta CDR3 sequencing by Adaptive Biotechnologies. Under the source paper's analysis protocol: TCR sequencing data were retrieved from Adaptive's ImmunoSEQ software for around 20 patients, whereas three other patients were processed with MiXCR and VDJtools. To correct CD4 versus CD8 sorting errors, any sequence found in both subsets at a frequency ratio below 5:1 was removed. CDR3 nucleotide sequences shared between donor and recipient were removed because their origin could not be assigned. To count as alloreactive, a clone needed at least 2-fold expansion over unstimulated cells and a minimum CFSE-low frequency of 0.002% (template counts) or 0.001% (read counts). Clones detected in sequenced pre-transplant spleen, lymph node, or MLR CFSE-low populations of the donor or recipient were defined as mappable. Cumulative frequency of alloreactive clones was calculated as a percentage of all sequences weighted by copy number. As stored in TCRdb, this immuneACCESS dataset retains in-frame rearrangements with V and J assigned. A fraction of the clones does not appear; measured against another copy, unresolved V genes explain less than half of the discrepancy, and the remainder lacks a known reason. V and J calls and clone size follow that table, whereas D and trimming were derived from the DNA. The sample table shows 130,000 or so clones, and more than 80% are seen once. The ten largest clones represent about 0.16% of the sample.

The rearrangement combines TRBV5-1 with TRBJ2-2, with no confident D gene call. Sequenced material: unstimulated CD4+ T cells sorted from spleen or lymph node cells, taken before intestinal transplant. This receptor was taken from a human donor who received an intestinal transplant. The CDR3: CASSEGPNTGELFF. The nucleotide sequence is given as TGCGCCAGCAGTGAAGGACCGAACACCGGGGAGCTGTTTTTT.